The 18 T cell receptor beta chains presented below share a single source sample, sequenced in a study of T cell clones after liver transplantation. Repertoires were generated with immunoSEQ multiplex PCR, while TCRdb's copy carries only in-frame clones and drops some. The sample holds roughly 53,000 clones, about 70% seen once. The sequencing used CD4+ T cells from blood, collected at the 22-month timepoint. The receptors originated from a human patient who received a liver transplant. Some T cells here may be from the graft donor.

The rearrangement uses TRBV9 and TRBJ2-7; D gene unclear. Germline loops: CDR1 SGDLS, CDR2 YYNGEE. V dropped 10 bases and J dropped 0 bases, with 23 bases sitting between them. CDR3 length: 16 amino acids. CDR3 sequence reads: CAGWKKNSDFSYEQYF. CDR3 in DNA: TGTGCCGGTTGGAAGAAGAACAGCGATTTCTCCTACGAGCAGTACTTC.

This clone was observed a few times. V gene TRBV11-2 combines with J gene TRBJ1-1, with D perhaps TRBD1 (5 bases). CDR3 length: 12 amino acids. Germline V lookup: CDR1 SGHAT, CDR2 FQNNGV. Trimming removed 5 bases from V and 7 bases from J, with 11 bases in between. The CDR3 loop reads CASSPDRGEAFF. CDR3 sequence (DNA): TGTGCCAGCAGCCCGGATAGGGGTGAAGCTTTCTTT.

The J gene is TRBJ2-5, the V gene TRBV29-1; weak D call: TRBD1 (5 bases). The germline V gene encodes CDR1 SQVTM and CDR2 ANQGSEA. Trimming removed 4 bases from V and 2 bases from J, with 14 bases in between. The CDR3 totals 14 residues. As DNA, the CDR3 is TGCAGCGTTGTTCGGCAGGGCCGGCAAGAGACCCAGTACTTC. Protein sequence: CSVVRQGRQETQYF.

V usage is TRBV2 and J usage is TRBJ1-1; 9 bases are a match to TRBD1. The trim removed 3 bases at V and 0 bases at J, leaving 2 bases unmatched. Germline V CDR1 and CDR2: SNHLY, FYNNEI. The CDR3 extends over 15 amino acids. The CDR3 region has the DNA TGTGCCAGCAGTGAGGGGACAGGGATGAACACTGAAGCTTTCTTT. It specifies CASSEGTGMNTEAFF.

The chain recombines TRBV29-1 with TRBJ2-7; TRBD1 matches 9 bases. V dropped 4 bases and J dropped 3; count of bases not matched to a gene: 4. CDR1 and CDR2 (germline): SQVTM, ANQGSEA. This CDR3 comprises 13 residues. The CDR3 spells CSVAGTGLYEQYF. CDR3 coding DNA: TGCAGCGTTGCCGGGACAGGGCTCTACGAGCAGTACTTC.

The V gene is TRBV4-1, the J gene TRBJ1-6; 9 positions match TRBD1. Trimming at V came to 4 bases and at J to 7 bases, leaving 11 bases not matched to a gene. The CDR3 is 17 residues long. The germline V gene has CDR1 MGHRA and CDR2 YSYEKL. The CDR3 sequence is CASSRATGGLENSPLHF. CDR3 nucleotides: TGCGCCAGCAGCCGAGCAACAGGGGGCCTCGAAAATTCACCCCTCCACTTT.

The chain is built from TRBV27 and TRBJ1-6; TRBD1 matches at 7 bases. With V trimmed by 6 bases and J by 8 bases, 13 bases remained unmatched. The CDR3 extends over 16 amino acids. Germline lookup yields CDR1 MNHEY and CDR2 SMNVEV (reference sequence). The CDR3, as DNA: TGTGCCAGCAGAGCTTCAAGTCGGGACAGCTATTCACCCCTCCACTTT. As protein: CASRASSRDSYSPLHF.

The rearrangement links TRBV5-4 to TRBJ1-1; 7 bases are shared with TRBD1. J lost 1 base, V lost 5 bases, and 5 bases had no gene match. This CDR3 contains 14 residues. Germline loops: CDR1 SGHNT, CDR2 YYREEE (reference sequence). The CDR3 DNA is TGTGCCAGCAGTCGACAGGGCCGGAACACTGAAGCTTTCTTT. Translation: CASSRQGRNTEAFF.

This clone was seen a handful of times. The chain recombines TRBV4-1 with TRBJ2-6, with D perhaps assigned TRBD1 or TRBD2 (5 bases each). CDR1 and CDR2 (germline): MGHRA, YSYEKL. There are 16 residues in the CDR3. Trimming stripped 2 bases from V and 4 bases from J, with 12 bases between. The DNA for the CDR3 is TGCGCCAGCAGCCAACGTGAGGGACCCGGGGCCAACGTCCTGACTTTC. It is translated as CASSQREGPGANVLTF.

By sample fraction, this clone is medium-sized. The chain is built from TRBV19 and TRBJ2-7; 12 bases fit TRBD1. From germline, CDR1 is LNHDA and CDR2 SQIVND (reference sequence). The CDR3 extends over 14 amino acids. The ends lost 8 bases at V and 5 bases at J; junction bases unmatched: 7. CDR3 sequence: CASGLGQGADEQYF. CDR3 sequence (DNA): TGTGCCAGTGGCCTGGGACAGGGGGCGGACGAGCAGTACTTC.

This clone appeared a few times. The J gene is TRBJ1-1, the V gene TRBV5-4; 8 bases fit TRBD1. The CDR3 consists of 15 residues. V was pared by 4 bases and J by 5 bases, with 10 bases of the junction left unmatched. The germline gives CDR1 SGHNT, CDR2 YYREEE (reference sequence). CDR3 sequence reads: CASSHTGGGWTEAFF. The CDR3 nucleotides are TGTGCCAGCAGCCATACAGGGGGGGGATGGACTGAAGCTTTCTTT.

CDR3 sequence: CASSLTSGVNTGELFF. CDR3 sequence (DNA): TGCGCCAGCAGCTTGACTAGCGGGGTTAACACCGGGGAGCTGTTTTTT. The rearrangement joins TRBV5-1 to TRBJ2-2, with 10 bases matching TRBD2. The CDR3 runs to 16 residues. J was trimmed by 2 bases and V by 1 base; bases with no gene match: 2. Germline V gives CDR1 SGHRS, CDR2 YFSETQ.

The chain links TRBV7-2 to TRBJ2-1, with 7 positions matching TRBD1. The CDR3 has 13 amino acids. The V and J ends lost 7 bases and 3 bases, in that order; junction bases with no gene match: 3. CDR1 is SGHTA and CDR2 is FQGNSA in the germline V gene. CDR3 loop: CASKWDSYNEQFF. The CDR3 nucleotides are TGTGCCAGCAAATGGGACAGCTACAATGAGCAGTTCTTC.

V is TRBV19 and J is TRBJ2-2; unclear D gene. CDR1 is LNHDA, CDR2 SQIVND, per germline (reference sequence). The CDR3 consists of 14 residues. With 3 bases removed from V and 7 bases from J, the gap between germline ends came to 12 bases. As DNA, the CDR3 is TGTGCCAGTAGTATTAGGTCCGAGGACGGGGAGCTGTTTTTT. It translates to CASSIRSEDGELFF.

The V gene is TRBV11-2, the J gene TRBJ2-5; D call uncertain. The V end lost 5 bases, the J end lost 7 bases, and 17 bases lay between the germline ends. Germline CDR1 is SGHAT and CDR2 is FQNNGV. The CDR3 sequence is 14 residues long. DNA for the CDR3: TGTGCCAGCAGCCACTCCGGCGGCCTAGGGACCCAGTACTTC. The encoded protein is CASSHSGGLGTQYF.

The chain combines TRBV5-1 with TRBJ2-7; no firm D call. This CDR3 region has 17 residues. From germline, CDR1 is SGHRS and CDR2 YFSETQ. V dropped 1 base and J dropped 5 bases, with 22 bases sitting between them. In nucleotides, the CDR3 is TGCGCCAGCAGCTTGATTCCAACTTACCCTTCTTCCCACGAGCAGTACTTC. Translating it yields CASSLIPTYPSSHEQYF.

About this clone: One end of the junction fails to match germline, which may point to a read error. V gene TRBV6-5 combines with J gene TRBJ1-2; unclear D gene. The CDR3 spans 15 residues. Germline V gene sequence: CDR1 MNHEY, CDR2 SVGAGI. The CDR3 bases are TGTGCCAGCAGTGACTCCGGGCCGAATAGGTATGGCTACACCTTC. Its protein is CASSDSGPNRYGYTF.

This clone was counted once. The gene calls are TRBV19 and TRBJ1-5, with D possibly TRBD1 on 5 matching bases. CDR1 and CDR2 from the germline V gene are LNHDA and SQIVND (reference sequence). V lost 3 bases and J 5 bases, leaving 11 bases between the germline ends. The CDR3 spans 14 residues. The DNA for the CDR3 is TGTGCCAGTAGTATTGTGGGGCCCCATCAGCCCCAGCATTTT. Encoded protein: CASSIVGPHQPQHF.